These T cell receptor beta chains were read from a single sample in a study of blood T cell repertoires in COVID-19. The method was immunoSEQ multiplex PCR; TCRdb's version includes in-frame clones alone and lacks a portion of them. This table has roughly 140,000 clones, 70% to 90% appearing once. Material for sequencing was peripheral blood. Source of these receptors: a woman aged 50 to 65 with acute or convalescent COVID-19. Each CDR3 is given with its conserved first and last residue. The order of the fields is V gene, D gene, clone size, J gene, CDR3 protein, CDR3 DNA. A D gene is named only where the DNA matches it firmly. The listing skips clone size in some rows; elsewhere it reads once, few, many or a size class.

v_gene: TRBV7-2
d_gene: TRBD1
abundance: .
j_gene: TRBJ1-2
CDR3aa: CASSTQPQGDYGYTF
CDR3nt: TGTGCCAGCAGCACACAGCCACAGGGGGACTATGGCTACACCTTC

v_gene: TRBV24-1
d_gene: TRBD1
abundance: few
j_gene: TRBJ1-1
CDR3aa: CATRDSGGGTEAFF
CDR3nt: TGTGCCACCAGGGATTCAGGGGGTGGGACTGAAGCTTTCTTT

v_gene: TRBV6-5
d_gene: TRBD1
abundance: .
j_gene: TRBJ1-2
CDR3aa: CASSTPGQGFDGYTF
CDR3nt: TGTGCCAGCAGTACACCGGGACAGGGGTTTGATGGCTACACCTTC

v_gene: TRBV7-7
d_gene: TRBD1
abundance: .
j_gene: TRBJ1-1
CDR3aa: CASSRQGADTEAFF
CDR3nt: TGTGCCAGCAGCAGACAGGGGGCGGACACTGAAGCTTTCTTT

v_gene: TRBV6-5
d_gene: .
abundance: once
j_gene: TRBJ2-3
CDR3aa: CASQEGGTSTDTQYF
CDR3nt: TGTGCCAGCCAAGAGGGGGGGACTAGCACAGATACGCAGTATTTT

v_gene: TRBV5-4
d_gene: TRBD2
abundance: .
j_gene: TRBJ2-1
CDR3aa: CASSSFRGEQQQFF
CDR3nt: TGTGCCAGCAGCTCGTTTCGGGGGGAACAGCAGCAGTTCTTC

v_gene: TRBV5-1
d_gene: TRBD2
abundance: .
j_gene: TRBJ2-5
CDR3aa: CASSLGGGGVQKTQYF
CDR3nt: TGCGCCAGCAGCTTGGGCGGCGGGGGAGTCCAGAAGACCCAGTACTTC

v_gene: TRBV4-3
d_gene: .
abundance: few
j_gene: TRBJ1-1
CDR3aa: CASSQDTQRGTEAFF
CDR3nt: TGCGCCAGCAGCCAAGATACCCAAAGGGGCACTGAAGCTTTCTTT

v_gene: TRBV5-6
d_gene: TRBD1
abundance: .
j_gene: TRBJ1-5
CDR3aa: CASSLGTGDQPQHF
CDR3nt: TGTGCCAGCAGCTTGGGGACAGGTGATCAGCCCCAGCATTTT

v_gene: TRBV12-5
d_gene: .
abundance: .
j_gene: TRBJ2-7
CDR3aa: CASGPGTKSHEQYF
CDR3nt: TGTGCTAGTGGTCCTGGGACAAAATCCCACGAGCAGTACTTC